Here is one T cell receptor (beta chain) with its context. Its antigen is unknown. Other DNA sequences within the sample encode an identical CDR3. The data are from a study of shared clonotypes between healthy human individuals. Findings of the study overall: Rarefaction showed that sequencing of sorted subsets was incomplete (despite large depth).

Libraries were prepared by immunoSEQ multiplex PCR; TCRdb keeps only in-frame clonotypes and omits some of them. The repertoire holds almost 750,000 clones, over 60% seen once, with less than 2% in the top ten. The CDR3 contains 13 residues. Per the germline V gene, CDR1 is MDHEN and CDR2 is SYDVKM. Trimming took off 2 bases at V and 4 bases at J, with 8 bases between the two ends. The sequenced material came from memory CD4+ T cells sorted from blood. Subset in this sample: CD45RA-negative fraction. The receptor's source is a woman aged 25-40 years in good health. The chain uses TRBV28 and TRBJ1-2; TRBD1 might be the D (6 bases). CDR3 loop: CASSLQGSYGYTF. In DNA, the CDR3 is TGTGCCAGCAGTTTACAGGGGTCCTATGGCTACACCTTC.